One sample yielded the 10 T cell receptor beta chains listed below, sequenced in a study of T cell responses to AZD1222 COVID-19 vaccine. Profiling relied on immunoSEQ multiplex PCR, and the TCRdb table lists in-frame clones only, not all of them. The sample comprises around 78,000 clones, 85% to 95% of which are singletons, and 4.5% rests with the top ten. Sequenced material: peripheral blood, taken on day 0 of MenACWY control vaccination. The receptors derive from an adult in good health.

The chain joins TRBV14 to TRBJ2-1, with D uncertain. Germline V gene lookup returns CDR1 SGHDN and CDR2 FVKESK. Trimming removed 0 bases at V and 6 bases at J, with 15 bases between. This CDR3 spans 16 amino acids. The CDR3 nucleotides read TGTGCCAGCAGCCAAGAGGTGAGCAGGCTGTCCAATGAGCAGTTCTTC. Translated, it gives CASSQEVSRLSNEQFF.

The rearrangement joins TRBV15 to TRBJ1-1, with a weak D call TRBD1 (5 bases). The CDR3 runs to 14 residues. Germline lookup yields CDR1 LNHNV and CDR2 YYDKDF (reference sequence). The V end was cut by 0 bases, the J end by 11 bases, with 16 bases between. The CDR3 loop reads CATSRDPGDFAAFF. The CDR3 nucleotides read TGTGCCACCAGCAGAGATCCTGGGGACTTCGCCGCTTTCTTT. Variable domain in full (rest from reference TRBV15 and TRBJ1-1): DAMVIQNPRYQVTQFGKPVTLSCSQTLNHNVMYWYQQKSSQAPKLLFHYYDKDFNNEADTPDNFQSRRPNTSFCFLDIRSPGLGDTAMYLCATSRDPGDFAAFFGQGTRLTVV.

The V gene is TRBV7-9, the J gene TRBJ1-1; D unclear. The germline V gene encodes CDR1 SEHNR and CDR2 FQNEAQ (reference sequence). V was trimmed by 4 bases and J by 3 bases, leaving 9 bases between them. The length of the CDR3 is 13 residues. CDR3 nucleotide sequence: TGTGCCAGCAGCTCCTACCGGGACACTGAAGCTTTCTTT. Its translation is CASSSYRDTEAFF.

The V gene is TRBV20-1, the J gene TRBJ1-4; 10 bases fit TRBD1. This CDR3 contains 15 residues. Germline V gene lookup returns CDR1 DFQATT and CDR2 SNEGSKA (reference sequence). Losses at the gene ends were 3 bases for V and 5 bases for J; bases not matched to a gene: 6. CDR3 DNA sequence: TGCAGTGCTAGTGGCAAGGACAGGGGGAATGAAAAACTGTTTTTT. This gives the protein CSASGKDRGNEKLFF.

The chain is built from TRBV5-1 and TRBJ1-6, with D perhaps TRBD1 (5 bases). The CDR3 contains 15 residues. Trimming pared 6 bases from V and 7 bases from J, leaving 17 bases between. Germline CDR1 is SGHRS and CDR2 is YFSETQ. CDR3 residues: CASKWDSAGNSPLHF. The CDR3 DNA reads as TGCGCCAGCAAGTGGGACTCGGCGGGAAATTCACCCCTCCACTTT.

The chain recombines TRBV11-2 with TRBJ2-7; tentatively, D is TRBD1 or TRBD2 (5 bases each). CDR3 length equals 13 residues. Germline values: CDR1 SGHAT, CDR2 FQNNGV. Trimming cost V 1 base and J 6 bases, with 10 bases left between them. The CDR3 DNA is TGTGCCAGCAGCTTAGTGAGGGGCGGCGAGCAGTACTTC. Translated, it gives CASSLVRGGEQYF.

This clone was observed a few times. This chain uses TRBV6-5 with TRBJ1-2; 8 bases align to TRBD1. CDR3 size: 15 residues. The germline gives CDR1 MNHEY, CDR2 SVGAGI. V gave up 6 bases and J gave up 1 base; unmatched junction bases: 7. As DNA, the CDR3 is TGTGCCAGCAGCTCACAGGGGGGCTATAACTATGGCTACACCTTC. It codes for CASSSQGGYNYGYTF.

This clone was observed a few times. This same CDR3 is encoded by further DNA sequences in the sample. The chain has TRBV12-3 or TRBV12-4 and TRBJ1-1; D call uncertain. The CDR3 has 13 residues. The V and J ends lost 1 base and 1 base respectively, with 4 bases between them. Written as DNA, the CDR3 is TGTGCCAGCAGTTTAGGGCCGAACACTGAAGCTTTCTTT. Protein sequence: CASSLGPNTEAFF.

This clone was detected only a few times. This rearrangement joins TRBV5-1 to TRBJ2-7, with D unclear. V was cut by 4 bases and J by 0 bases, with 14 bases left in between. This CDR3 has 15 amino acids. Germline-derived CDR1 and CDR2 are SGHRS and YFSETQ. The CDR3 reads CASSTPGLGSYEQYF. The CDR3 nucleotides read TGCGCCAGCAGCACCCCAGGCTTGGGCTCCTACGAGCAGTACTTC.

The chain uses TRBV28 and TRBJ1-2, with TRBD1 identical over 11 bases. Trimming at V came to 3 bases and at J to 4 bases, leaving 1 base not matched to a gene. This CDR3 spans 14 amino acids. Germline CDR1 is MDHEN and CDR2 is SYDVKM. CDR3 coding DNA: TGTGCCAGCAGTTTGGGGACAGGGGGCTATGGCTACACCTTC. Translating it yields CASSLGTGGYGYTF.